This TCR beta chain was identified in a study of control samples from healthy donors and cancer patients. Sequencing was performed with immunoSEQ multiplex PCR; in TCRdb, only in-frame clones are kept and a portion is missing. The data hold 130,000 or so clones, with roughly 94% observed a single time. Germline assignment: CDR1 SEHNR and CDR2 FQNEAQ (reference sequence). J was trimmed by 3 bases and V by 2 bases; bases with no gene match: 3. The CDR3 extends over 14 amino acids. The genes are TRBV7-9 and TRBJ1-1, with 7 bases lining up with TRBD1. Sequencing used PBMCs. The source is a man in his fifties or sixties with colorectal cancer. CDR3 nucleotides: TGTGCCAGCAGCTTACAGGGGGAGGACACTGAAGCTTTCTTT. Its protein product is CASSLQGEDTEAFF.